This entry concerns a single TCR beta chain. This clonotype was detected ten times or more. The specificity of this receptor is unknown. Nothing much larger sits one base from this clone, and base qualities are not available. These data are taken from a study of T cells after yellow fever vaccination (dated by TCRdb to between 2018 and 2020). The study in broad terms: The SMART-Seq v4 Ultra Low Input RNA kit was used to prepare libraries from fractions with low cell numbers. Bulk PBMC replicates and cell subsets were isolated from blood drawn at multiple timepoints before and after both primary and secondary immunization. To track T-cell clones before and after primary and booster YFV17D yellow fever vaccination, bulk TCR alpha and beta repertoires were sequenced longitudinally. Two healthy male donors, one aged 18 to 30 and one aged 30 to 39 years, were included in the cohort.

The junction shows trimming of 2 bases on V and 6 bases on J, plus 17 bases between the germline ends. Including cysteine and phenylalanine, the CDR3 has 15 amino acids. Only the CDR3 region is kept as DNA, spanning 45 bases read in frame from base 1. Looking up the germline V gene (reference sequence) yields CDR1 SEHNR and CDR2 FQNEAQ. The intended sense of this specimen's treatment or condition label: live attenuated yellow fever vaccine strain. A standard Ficoll-Paque protocol was used to isolate PBMCs from peripheral blood. Dynabeads CD4 and CD8 positive selection kits were used to isolate CD4 and CD8 T-cell fractions. TriZol was used to extract RNA from bulk PBMCs, from CD4 and CD8 fractions, and from dextramer-positive and dextramer-negative fractions. What the authors observed across the whole study: Only two donors were included in the study, so the extent to which the findings can be generalized is limited. Because abundant contaminating clonotypes from the bulk population could be contained in FACS-sorted repertoires, computational filtering was required. A small share of clonotypes occurred in both CD4 and CD8 compartments, likely arising from convergent recombination. The secondary T-cell response was found to be weaker but faster than the primary response, with a peak reached on day 5 rather than on day 15. Most clones expanded after primary vaccination were re-detected after the booster (just under 97% of CD4 and around 86% of CD8), suggesting broad memory maintenance.

TCR cDNA was synthesized by 5'RACE template switching, which introduced a universal primer site and unique molecular identifiers. cDNA synthesis was primed from both the TCR alpha and TCR beta constant segments. Two PCR steps were used to amplify libraries, with sample barcodes and sequencing adapters being added in the second step. Libraries were sequenced on Illumina HiSeq 2500 (2x100 bp) or NovaSeq (2x150 bp). From the authors' description of their analysis: Reads were demultiplexed and collapsed into UMI consensus sequences with MIGEC, and V(D)J alignment was performed with MiXCR. Vaccine-responding clonotypes were defined with edgeR using replicate PBMC samples, requiring FDR below 0.01 and a log2 fold change above 5 up to day 15. CD4 or CD8 identity was assigned to each bulk clonotype according to whether the clonotype was present at higher abundance in the sequenced CD4 repertoire or the sequenced CD8 repertoire. Using fastp trimming at Q25 and MiXCR clonotype assembly, TCRdb reanalyzed the public sequencing data and kept in-frame beta chains. Each CDR3 protein appears once, grouped with its most common genes and DNA. The V and J calls and clone size are TCRdb's, not the authors'. In this sample the table shows tens of thousands of distinct CDR3 sequences, roughly 7.3% of which occur a single time. The top ten hold just over 35% of the sample.

The chain uses TRBV7-9 and TRBJ2-7; there is no confident call for the D gene. Sequenced here: CD8+ T cells sorted from PBMCs, sampled 15 days after the yellow fever booster vaccination. This receptor was taken from a man aged 30 to 39 who received the YFV17D yellow fever vaccine. The CDR3 is CASSLRLKALCEQYF. The DNA is as follows: TGTGCCAGCAGCTTACGGCTCAAGGCTCTCTGCGAGCAGTACTTC.